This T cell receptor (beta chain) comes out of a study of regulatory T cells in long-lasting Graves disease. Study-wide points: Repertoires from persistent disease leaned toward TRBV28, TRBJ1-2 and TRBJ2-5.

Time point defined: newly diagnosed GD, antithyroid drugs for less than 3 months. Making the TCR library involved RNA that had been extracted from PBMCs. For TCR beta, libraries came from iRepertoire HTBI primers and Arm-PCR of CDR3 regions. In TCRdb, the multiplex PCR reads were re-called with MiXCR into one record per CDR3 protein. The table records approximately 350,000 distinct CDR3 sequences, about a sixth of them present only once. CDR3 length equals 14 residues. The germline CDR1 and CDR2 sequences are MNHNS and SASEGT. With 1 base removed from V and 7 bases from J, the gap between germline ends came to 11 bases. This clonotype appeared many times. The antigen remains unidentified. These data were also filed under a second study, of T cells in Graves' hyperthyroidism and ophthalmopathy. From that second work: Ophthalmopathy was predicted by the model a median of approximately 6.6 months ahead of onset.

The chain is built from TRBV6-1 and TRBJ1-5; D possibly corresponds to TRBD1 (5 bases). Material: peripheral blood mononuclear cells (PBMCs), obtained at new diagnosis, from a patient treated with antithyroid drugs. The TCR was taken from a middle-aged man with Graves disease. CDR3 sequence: CASSEGVGPQPQHF. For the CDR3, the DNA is TGTGCCAGCAGTGAAGGGGTGGGGCCCCAGCCCCAGCATTTT.